This record looks at one T cell receptor beta chain sequence and its context. PCR amplification relied on 60 Vbeta primers (plus 13 Jbeta primers). Sequenced by immunoSEQ multiplex PCR; TCRdb stores in-frame clones only, minus some. The sample yields approximately 110,000 clones, roughly 15% seen once. V shed 0 bases and J shed 6 bases, with 12 bases lying between them. The V gene's germline CDR1 is SGHRS and CDR2 YFSETQ. The CDR3 is 14 amino acids. The data derive from a study of cytomegalovirus exposure and HLA in healthy donors. This rearrangement joins TRBV5-1 to TRBJ1-1, with unresolved D. This clonotype was obtained from a female donor in good health and CMV-seronegative. Sequencing used PBMCs. The CDR3 loop reads CASSLAISAPEAFF. The CDR3 nucleotides are TGCGCCAGCAGCTTGGCTATATCTGCCCCTGAAGCTTTCTTT.